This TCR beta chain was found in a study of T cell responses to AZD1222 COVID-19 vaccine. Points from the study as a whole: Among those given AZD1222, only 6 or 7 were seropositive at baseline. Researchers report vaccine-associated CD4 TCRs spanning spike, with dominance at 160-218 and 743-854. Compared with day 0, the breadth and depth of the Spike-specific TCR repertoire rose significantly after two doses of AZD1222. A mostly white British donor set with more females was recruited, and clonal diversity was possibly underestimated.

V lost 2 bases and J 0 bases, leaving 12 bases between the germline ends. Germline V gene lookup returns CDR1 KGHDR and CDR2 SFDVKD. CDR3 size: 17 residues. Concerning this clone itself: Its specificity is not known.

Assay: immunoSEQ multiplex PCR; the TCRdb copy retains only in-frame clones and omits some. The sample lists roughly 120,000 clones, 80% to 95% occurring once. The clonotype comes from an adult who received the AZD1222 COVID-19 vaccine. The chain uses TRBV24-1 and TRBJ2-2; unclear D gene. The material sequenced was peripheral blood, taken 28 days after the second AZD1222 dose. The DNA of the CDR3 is TGTGCCACCAGTGATTCCCCCTTGCGGTCGAACACCGGGGAGCTGTTTTTT. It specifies CATSDSPLRSNTGELFF.